One and the same sample provided the 15 T cell receptor beta chains below, sequenced in a study of cytomegalovirus exposure and HLA in healthy donors. PCR primers comprised 60 Vbeta and 13 Jbeta primers. Data came from immunoSEQ multiplex PCR; TCRdb stores just in-frame clones and leaves some out. The sample has under 110,000 clones, about two thirds seen once. The specimen was PBMCs. Receptors were obtained from a boy under 18 in good health and CMV-seronegative.

CDR3 loop: CASSLRSGVNTEAFF. Here the CDR3 DNA reads TGTGCCAGCAGTCTCAGATCCGGAGTTAACACTGAAGCTTTCTTT. The chain couples TRBV27 to TRBJ1-1; D is undetermined. The germline V gene has CDR1 MNHEY and CDR2 SMNVEV (reference sequence). The germline V and J ends were trimmed by 5 bases and 2 bases, with 15 bases remaining between them. The CDR3 totals 15 residues.

The chain employs TRBV7-9 and TRBJ1-5, with 9 positions matching TRBD1. The CDR3 loop spans 15 amino acids. Trimming at V came to 5 bases and at J to 2 bases, leaving 4 bases not matched to a gene. The germline V gene encodes CDR1 SEHNR and CDR2 FQNEAQ (reference sequence). CDR3 nucleotide sequence: TGTGCCAGCAGCCCCACAGGGGGCGGCAATCAGCCCCAGCATTTT. This translates into CASSPTGGGNQPQHF. Based on the CDR3 plus reference TRBV7-9 and TRBJ1-5, the full variable domain is DTGVSQNPRHKITKRGQNVTFRCDPISEHNRLYWYRQTLGQGPEFLTYFQNEAQLEKSRLLSDRFSAERPKGSFSTLEIQRTEQGDSAMYLCASSPTGGGNQPQHFGDGTRLSIL.

This chain joins TRBV5-6 and TRBJ2-7, with 7 bases lining up with TRBD1. Germline lookup yields CDR1 SGHDT and CDR2 YYEEEE. The J segment lost 2 bases and the V segment lost 4 bases, leaving 6 bases of the junction unmatched. The length of the CDR3 is 14 residues. The DNA for the CDR3 is TGTGCCAGCAGCGTGGGACAGAGCGCCTACGAGCAGTACTTC. Amino acid sequence: CASSVGQSAYEQYF.

A remark on this clone: The same CDR3 arises from other DNA sequences in this sample as well. In DNA form, the CDR3 reads TGCGCCAGCAGCTTTGGGAGCTCCTACAATGAGCAGTTCTTC. This sequence encodes CASSFGSSYNEQFF. The J gene is TRBJ2-1, the V gene TRBV5-1, with D possibly being TRBD2 (5 bases). Germline assignment: CDR1 SGHRS and CDR2 YFSETQ. The V end was cut by 2 bases, the J end by 0 bases, with 6 bases between. This CDR3 region has 14 residues.

This clone was counted only a few times. Other DNA sequences in the sample encode the same CDR3. The chain carries TRBV19 and TRBJ2-7; D might be TRBD1 (6 bases). Trimming removed 6 bases from V and 0 bases from J, with 9 bases in between. This CDR3 contains 13 residues. Germline CDR1 and CDR2: LNHDA and SQIVND (reference sequence). The CDR3 DNA reads TGTGCCAGTAGCCTGGACAGCTCCTACGAGCAGTACTTC. Translating gives CASSLDSSYEQYF.

J is TRBJ1-4 and V is TRBV7-9; 10 bases fit TRBD1. Germline values: CDR1 SEHNR, CDR2 FQNEAQ (reference sequence). The CDR3 is 15 amino acids. J lost 8 bases, V lost 6 bases, and 9 bases had no gene match. CDR3 loop: CASRPSGQGDEKLFF. The DNA of the CDR3 is TGTGCCAGCAGACCTTCCGGACAGGGGGACGAAAAACTGTTTTTT.

The chain joins TRBV28 to TRBJ1-4; D gene unclear. V was clipped by 6 bases and J by 10 bases, with 15 bases between them. This CDR3 is 13 amino acids long. Per the germline V gene, CDR1 is MDHEN and CDR2 is SYDVKM. The CDR3 is CASSPGGLGKLFF. DNA for the CDR3: TGTGCCAGCAGCCCGGGAGGGTTGGGAAAACTGTTTTTT.

This sequence joins TRBV6-4 and TRBJ2-3; 8 bases align to TRBD1. CDR3 length: 15 residues. The germline gives CDR1 MRHNA, CDR2 SNTAGT. V shed 0 bases, J shed 6 bases, and the junction held 5 bases outside the gene matches. The CDR3 loop reads CASSDSIQGADTQYF. The CDR3 bases are TGTGCCAGCAGTGACTCGATCCAGGGGGCCGATACGCAGTATTTT.

The chain combines TRBV6-6 with TRBJ2-5; D gene unclear. The CDR3 loop spans 11 amino acids. CDR1 is MNHNY and CDR2 is SVGAGI in the germline V gene (reference sequence). Trimming cost V 6 bases and J 4 bases, with 6 bases left between them. The CDR3, as DNA: TGTGCCAGCAGCCCCAGAGAGACCCAGTACTTC. Amino acid sequence: CASSPRETQYF.

This sequence joins TRBV30 and TRBJ2-7, with TRBD2 identical over 13 bases. The CDR3 sequence is 18 residues long. Germline values: CDR1 GTSNPN, CDR2 SVGIG (reference sequence). V lost 0 bases, J lost 4 bases, and 12 bases stayed unmatched. DNA of the CDR3: TGTGCCTGGAGTGTAACTAGCGGGAGGGTTGTGAAAGTTTACGAGCAGTACTTC. Its translation: CAWSVTSGRVVKVYEQYF. The complete variable domain, with remaining parts taken from reference TRBV30 and TRBJ2-7, reads SQTIHQWPATLVQPVGSPLSLECTVEGTSNPNLYWYRQAAGRGLQLLFYSVGIGQISSEVPQNLSASRPQDRQFILSSKKLLLSDSGFYLCAWSVTSGRVVKVYEQYFGPGTRLTVT.

The sample holds one count of this clone. This chain joins TRBV25-1 and TRBJ1-4, with 7 bases matching TRBD1. The CDR3 contains 15 residues. V lost 5 bases and J lost 5; bases outside the gene matches: 8. The V gene's germline CDR1 is MGHDK and CDR2 SYGVNS. CDR3 sequence: CASSSPGQSNEKLFF. The CDR3 region has the DNA TGTGCCAGCAGTTCGCCGGGACAGTCGAATGAAAAACTGTTTTTT.

This clone was detected a few times. The V and J genes are TRBV18 and TRBJ2-7; D possibly corresponds to TRBD1 (5 bases). The V gene lost 2 bases and the J gene lost 4 bases, with 12 bases spanning the gap. The germline CDR1 and CDR2 sequences are KGHSH and LQKENI. The CDR3 contains 14 residues. The DNA of the CDR3 is TGTGCCAGCTCACCAACAGACAGAAGTTACGAGCAGTACTTC. Protein: CASSPTDRSYEQYF.

The chain has TRBV30 and TRBJ1-6, with a weak D call TRBD1 (6 bases). Germline CDR1 and CDR2: GTSNPN and SVGIG (reference sequence). CDR3 length: 13 amino acids. The V gene lost 0 bases and the J gene lost 8 bases, with 8 bases spanning the gap. CDR3 residues: CAWSVQGDSPLHF. CDR3 in DNA: TGTGCCTGGAGTGTACAGGGTGATTCACCCCTCCACTTT.

The V call is TRBV19, the J call TRBJ1-1, with D perhaps TRBD1 (6 bases). The CDR3 consists of 15 residues. CDR1 and CDR2 from the germline V gene are LNHDA and SQIVND (reference sequence). Trimming pared 7 bases from V and 6 bases from J, leaving 21 bases between. The CDR3 sequence is CASMARGTGPAEAFF. The CDR3 DNA is TGTGCCAGTATGGCGAGGGGGACGGGACCCGCTGAAGCTTTCTTT.

The sample holds a few counts of this clone. This chain joins TRBV4-3 and TRBJ2-7; 10 bases map to TRBD2. The germline V gene encodes CDR1 LGHNA and CDR2 YSLEER. This CDR3 is built from 15 residues. V trimming: 5 bases; J trimming: 4 bases; junction bases outside the gene matches: 8. In DNA, the CDR3 is TGCGCCAGCAGCTTATCTGCTAGCGGGGGATACGAGCAGTACTTC. It yields the protein CASSLSASGGYEQYF.